The T cell receptor beta chain described here comes from a study of graft-versus-host responses after intestinal transplantation. Study-wide context: Each recipient received anti-thymocyte globulin induction, then tacrolimus and steroids for approximately 3 years.

Remarks on this clone: The target antigen is unknown.

Some clones are missing from TCRdb's copy, which holds only in-frame ones; the method was immunoSEQ multiplex PCR. The sample lists about 100,000 clones; roughly 87% were seen once. The CDR3 totals 19 residues. CDR1 and CDR2 (germline): ENHRY, SYGVKD. J lost 4 bases, V lost 10 bases, and 16 bases had no gene match. The chain joins TRBV10-3 to TRBJ2-6, with 13 positions matching TRBD2. Sequences were derived from unstimulated CD4+ T cells sorted from spleen or lymph node cells, sampled before transplant. This receptor was obtained from a human donor who was the organ donor for an intestinal transplant. The DNA for the CDR3 is TGTGCCACCACCGGACTAGCGGGGGATTTCCCGGGGGGGGCCAACGTCCTGACTTTC. Translated: CATTGLAGDFPGGANVLTF.